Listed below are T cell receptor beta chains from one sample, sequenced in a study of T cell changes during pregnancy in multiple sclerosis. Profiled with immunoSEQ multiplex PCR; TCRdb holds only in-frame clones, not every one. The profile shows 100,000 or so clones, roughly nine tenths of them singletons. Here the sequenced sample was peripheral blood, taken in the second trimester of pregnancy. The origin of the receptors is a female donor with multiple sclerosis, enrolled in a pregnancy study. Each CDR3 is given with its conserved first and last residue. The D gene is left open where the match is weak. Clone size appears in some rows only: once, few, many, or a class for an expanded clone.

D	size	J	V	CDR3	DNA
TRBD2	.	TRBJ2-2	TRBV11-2	CASSSSGLAGTGELFF	TGTGCCAGCAGCAGTTCGGGACTAGCGGGGACCGGGGAGCTGTTTTTT
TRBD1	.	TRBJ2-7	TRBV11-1	CASSLAQGGPYEQYF	TGTGCCAGCAGCTTGGCACAGGGGGGTCCCTACGAGCAGTACTTC
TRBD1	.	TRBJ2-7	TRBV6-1	CASIDRASEQYF	TGTGCCAGCATTGACAGGGCTAGCGAGCAGTACTTC
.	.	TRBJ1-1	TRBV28	CASSSPRGNTEAFF	TGTGCCAGCAGCTCCCCCAGGGGGAACACTGAAGCTTTCTTT
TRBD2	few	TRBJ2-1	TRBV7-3	CASASSGSGMSEQFF	TGTGCCAGCGCCTCTAGCGGGAGCGGTATGAGTGAGCAGTTCTTC
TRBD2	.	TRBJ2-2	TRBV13	CASSLALAGAITGELFF	TGTGCCAGCAGCTTGGCTCTAGCGGGGGCCATCACCGGGGAGCTGTTTTTT
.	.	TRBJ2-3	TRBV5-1	CASSFDSRITDTQYF	TGCGCCAGCAGCTTTGACAGTAGGATCACAGATACGCAGTATTTT
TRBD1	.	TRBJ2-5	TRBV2	CASRPLDRGGETQYF	TGTGCCAGCAGGCCCTTAGACAGGGGGGGAGAGACCCAGTACTTC
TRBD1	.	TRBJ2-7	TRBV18	CASSLRTGLSYEQYF	TGTGCCAGCTCACTCAGGACAGGCCTCTCCTACGAGCAGTACTTC
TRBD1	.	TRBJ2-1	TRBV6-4	CASSEQGGGNEQFF	TGTGCCAGCAGTGAACAGGGGGGAGGCAATGAGCAGTTCTTC
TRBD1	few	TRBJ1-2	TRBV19	CASSATGGGGYTF	TGTGCCAGTAGTGCCACAGGGGGAGGTGGCTACACCTTC